This TCR beta chain was captured by sequencing in a study of blood T cell repertoires in COVID-19. Looking at the study overall: COVID-19 samples from acute and convalescent phases originated in the United States, Italy and Spain. From T cells, B-cell-depleted T cells, or PBMCs came the material, which was cDNA or gDNA.

Original processing methods: Amplification with reference gene primers provided the estimates of nucleated cell counts. Using immunoSEQ multiplex PCR, the repertoire was profiled, and TCRdb retains in-frame clones only, with some absent. That table supplies the V and J calls and clone size; D and trimming were determined from the DNA. The table shows around 72,000 clones, with approximately 85% occurring only once. Sequenced material: peripheral blood. This TCR derives from a man aged 50 to 59 with acute or convalescent COVID-19.

The CDR3 reads CASREGRVVSGYTF. DNA for the CDR3: TGTGCCAGCAGGGAGGGCAGGGTGGTGTCTGGCTACACCTTC. This chain links TRBV27 with TRBJ1-2, with a tentative D call TRBD1 (5 bases). This CDR3 region has 14 residues. V was shortened by 6 bases and J by 7 bases, with 18 bases between the two germline ends. The germline CDR1 and CDR2 sequences are MNHEY and SMNVEV (reference sequence).